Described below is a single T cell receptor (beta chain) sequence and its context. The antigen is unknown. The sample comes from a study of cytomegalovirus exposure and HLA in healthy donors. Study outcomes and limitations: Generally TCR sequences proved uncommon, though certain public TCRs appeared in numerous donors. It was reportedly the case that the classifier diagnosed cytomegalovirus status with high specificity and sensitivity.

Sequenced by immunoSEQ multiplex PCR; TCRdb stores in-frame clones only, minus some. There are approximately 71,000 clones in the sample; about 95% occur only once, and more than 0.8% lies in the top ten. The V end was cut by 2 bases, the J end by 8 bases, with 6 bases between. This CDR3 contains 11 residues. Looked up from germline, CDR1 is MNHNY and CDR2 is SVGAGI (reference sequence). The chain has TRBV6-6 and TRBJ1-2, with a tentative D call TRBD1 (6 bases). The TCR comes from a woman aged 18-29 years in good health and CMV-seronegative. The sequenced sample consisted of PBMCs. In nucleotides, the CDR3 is TGTGCCAGCAGTTACGGGGGCGGCTACACCTTC. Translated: CASSYGGGYTF.